This entry features one TCR beta chain sequence. The target of this receptor is not known. One base away there is no much larger clone; base qualities are not given. This specimen comes from a study of blood T cell repertoires in COVID-19 (dated by TCRdb to 2020 to 2022). General notes on the study: Samples from collaborators originated in the United States, Italy and Spain and spanned both the acute and convalescent phases of COVID-19. Samples were obtained from the ongoing ImmuneRACE study (first 160 participants) and from approximately 1,200 subjects provided by 6 global collaborators. The repertoires were released in a freely available public database intended as a resource for research on the immune response to SARS-CoV-2. Sample metadata almost always included a de-identified subject ID, COVID-19 status, age in years and sex. Where HLA class I and class II types were available, the types were taken from metadata supplied by the sample provider, not from assay-based typing. Deeply sampled blood TCRbeta repertoires from subjects exposed to, actively infected with, or recovered from COVID-19 were included in the dataset. The prospective study material was composed of cDNA or gDNA derived from T cells, B-cell-depleted T cells, or PBMCs. What the study reported, not specific to this receptor: How much clinical and demographic metadata was included differed by source and by participant, and the metadata was provided uncurated.

TCRbeta CDR3 regions were amplified from genomic DNA by means of the immunoSEQ Assay, a bias-controlled multiplex PCR. Processing in the source paper ran as follows. The number of nucleated cells in each sample was estimated from the amplification of reference gene primers within the assay. Sequence reads were collapsed and filtered to measure the absolute abundance of every unique TCRbeta CDR3 rearrangement. For each sample, productive Simpson clonality was calculated as the square root of Simpson's diversity index across productive rearrangements. In its TCRdb copy, this immuneACCESS table keeps in-frame sequences only and misses some clones. Where compared with another copy, unresolved V genes explain less than half of these, and the others have no known cause. For V, J and clone size, that table is used; D and trimming come from the DNA. Counted in this sample were over 350,000 clones; 70% to 90% of them appeared once. The ten largest clonotypes hold roughly 1.2% of the sample.

Including the terminal cysteine and phenylalanine, the CDR3 comprises 15 residues. The only DNA kept is the CDR3, 45 bases in frame from the first base. For CDR1 and CDR2, the germline V gene lists SGHRS and YFSETQ. V gives up 4 bases and J gives up 3 bases, and the segment between their germline ends measures 17 bases. Participants in the prospective study were aged roughly 18 to 100 years, lived in under 30 United States geographic areas, and enrolled through a virtual design. In the prospective study, cohorts were assigned on the basis of participant-reported clinical history obtained from a screening survey and a study questionnaire. Recovered participants in ImmuneRACE Cohort 3 were defined by two consecutive negative NP/OP PCR tests, clearance by a healthcare professional, or resolution of symptoms. In the prospective study, whole blood, serum and a nasopharyngeal or oropharyngeal swab were collected from each participant by mobile phlebotomists. Over an approximately 2-month period, participants in the prospective study had the option of providing additional blood draws and questionnaires. Blood samples from the prospective study were shipped frozen or at room temperature prior to DNA extraction.

This receptor was taken from a woman younger than 30 who had recovered from COVID-19. Here the chain combines TRBV5-1 and TRBJ2-7; a tentative D match to TRBD2 spans 7 bases. What was sequenced was PBMCs or T cells enriched from blood (not recorded which). For the CDR3, the sequence is CASSIEAGEGYEQYF. The DNA sequence is TGCGCCAGCAGCATCGAGGCAGGGGAGGGCTACGAGCAGTACTTC.